This T cell receptor (beta chain) appears in the sequencing data of a study of post-analysis software for immune sequencing data. Overall study results and limits: Samples sharing a preparation batch grouped tightly together when assessed by F measure. For normalized Chao1 diversity, multiple sclerosis patients scored significantly lower than controls did. There were a handful of TRBV segments more frequent in patients than controls, and TRBV5-6, TRBV5-1 and TRBV20-1 were among them.

Unique molecular identifiers were present in the TCR beta cDNA libraries. Each batch of roughly 0.9 to 10 million T cells produced approximately 470,000 cDNA molecules. TCRdb processed the PCR reads anew with MiXCR; each CDR3 protein has one entry. The table includes fewer than 850,000 distinct CDR3 sequences, about 32% detected once. This clonotype was found many times. Its target is not known. The CDR3 is 12 residues long. Germline CDR1 is DFQATT and CDR2 is SNEGSKA (reference sequence). V lost 1 base and J lost 5, with 7 bases in between. This sequence was found in a girl aged 10 to 17 with multiple sclerosis. The chain couples TRBV20-1 to TRBJ2-3; no clear D. Sequencing used blood. CDR3 nucleotides: TGCAGTGCTAGAGGGTTGGTAGATACGCAGTATTTT. Encoded protein: CSARGLVDTQYF.